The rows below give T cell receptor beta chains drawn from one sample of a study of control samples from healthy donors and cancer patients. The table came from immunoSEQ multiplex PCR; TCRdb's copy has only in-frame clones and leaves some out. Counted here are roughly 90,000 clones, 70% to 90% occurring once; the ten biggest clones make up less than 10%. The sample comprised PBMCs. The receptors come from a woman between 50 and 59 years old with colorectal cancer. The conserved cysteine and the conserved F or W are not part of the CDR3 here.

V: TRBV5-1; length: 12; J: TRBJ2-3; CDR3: ASSPGEGRDTQY
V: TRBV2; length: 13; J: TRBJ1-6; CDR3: ASSESSSYNSPLH
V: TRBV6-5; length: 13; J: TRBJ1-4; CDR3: ASRPRQGANEKLF
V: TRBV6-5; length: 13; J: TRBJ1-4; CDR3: ASVGFGATNEKLF
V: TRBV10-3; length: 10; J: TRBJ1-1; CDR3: AISGLNTEAF
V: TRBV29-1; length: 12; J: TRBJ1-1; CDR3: SVYAGRGDTEAF
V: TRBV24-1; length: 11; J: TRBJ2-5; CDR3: ATSEGSQETQY
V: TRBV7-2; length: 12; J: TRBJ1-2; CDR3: ASSLVGDGGGYT
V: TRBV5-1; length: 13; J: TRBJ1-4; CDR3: ASSPGGATNEKLF
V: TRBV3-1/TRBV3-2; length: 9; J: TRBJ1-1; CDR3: ASSRGQEAF
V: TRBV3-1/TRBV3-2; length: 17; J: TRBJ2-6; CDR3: ASSQDGGTGHWGANVLT
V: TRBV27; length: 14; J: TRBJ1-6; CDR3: ASTPSVGHYNSPLH
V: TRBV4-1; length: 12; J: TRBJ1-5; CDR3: ASSPQGDGQPQH
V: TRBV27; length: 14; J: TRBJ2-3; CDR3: ASSRTSGAITDTQY
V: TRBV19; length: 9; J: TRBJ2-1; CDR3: ASSIGWEQF
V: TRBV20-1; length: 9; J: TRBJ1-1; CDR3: SAPLVGQAF
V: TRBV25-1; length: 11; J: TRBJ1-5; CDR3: ASSQGSNQPQH
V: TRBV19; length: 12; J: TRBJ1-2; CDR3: ASSISGGRYGYT
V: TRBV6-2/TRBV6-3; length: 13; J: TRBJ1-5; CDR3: ASSPPGESNQPQH
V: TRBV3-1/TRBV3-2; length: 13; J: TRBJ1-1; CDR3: ASSQSWQDNTEAF
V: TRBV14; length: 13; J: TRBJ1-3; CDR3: ASSQTGYTGNTIY
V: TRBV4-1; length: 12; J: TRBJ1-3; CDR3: ASSLGQGGNTIY
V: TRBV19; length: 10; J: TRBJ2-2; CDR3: ASSRETGELF
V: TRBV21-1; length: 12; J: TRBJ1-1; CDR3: ASSKAWPNTEAF
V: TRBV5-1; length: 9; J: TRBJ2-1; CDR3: ASTGGNEQF
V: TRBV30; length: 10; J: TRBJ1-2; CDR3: AWRPGTLGYT
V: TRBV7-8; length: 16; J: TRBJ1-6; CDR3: ASSLRGQQFSYNSPLH
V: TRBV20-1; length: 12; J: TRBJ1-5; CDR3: SASLGGLGQPQH
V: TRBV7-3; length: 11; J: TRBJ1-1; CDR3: ASSFDRISEAF
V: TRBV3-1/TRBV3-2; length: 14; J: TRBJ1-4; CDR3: ASSQNRGLSGEKLF
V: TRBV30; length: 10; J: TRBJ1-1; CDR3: ARTGMNTEAF
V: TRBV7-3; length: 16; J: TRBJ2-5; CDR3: ASSPGLAGGNFQETQY
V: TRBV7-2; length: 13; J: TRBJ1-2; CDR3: ASSLEGQSNYGYT
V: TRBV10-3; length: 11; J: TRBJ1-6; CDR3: AISEATNSPLH
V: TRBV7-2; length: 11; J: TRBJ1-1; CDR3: ASSLARDSEAF
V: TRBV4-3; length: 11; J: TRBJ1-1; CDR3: ASSQQVVSKAF
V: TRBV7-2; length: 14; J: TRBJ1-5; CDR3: ASSLTTGHSNQPQH
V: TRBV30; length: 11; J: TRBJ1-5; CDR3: AWSPDTNQPQH
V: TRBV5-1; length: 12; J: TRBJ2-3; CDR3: ASSLVAGEDTQY
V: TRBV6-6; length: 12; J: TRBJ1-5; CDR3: ASSRLYSNQPQH
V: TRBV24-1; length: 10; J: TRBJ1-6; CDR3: ATSEQNSPLH
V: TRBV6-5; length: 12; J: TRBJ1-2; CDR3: ASSYGGHGYGYT
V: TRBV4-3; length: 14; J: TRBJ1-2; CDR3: ASSQDPQGNNYGYT
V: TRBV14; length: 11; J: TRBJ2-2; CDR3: ASSQGSAGELF
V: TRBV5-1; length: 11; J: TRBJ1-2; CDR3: ASSRTGNYGYT
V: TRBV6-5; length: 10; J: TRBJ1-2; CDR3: ASKQGNYGYT
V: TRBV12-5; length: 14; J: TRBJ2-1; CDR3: ASGLGHSSSYNEQF
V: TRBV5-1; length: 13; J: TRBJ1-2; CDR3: ASSPTEGANYGYT
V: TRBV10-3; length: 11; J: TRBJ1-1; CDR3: AHGTGGNTEAF
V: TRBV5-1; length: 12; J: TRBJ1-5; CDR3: ASSFGQGDQPQH
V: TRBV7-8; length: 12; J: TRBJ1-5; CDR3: ASSLEGGHQPQH
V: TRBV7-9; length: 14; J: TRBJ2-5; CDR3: ASNRPGLAGGETQY
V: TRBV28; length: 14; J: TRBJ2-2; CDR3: ASSPPGTENTGELF
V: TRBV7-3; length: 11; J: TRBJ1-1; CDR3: ASSSQEGTEAF
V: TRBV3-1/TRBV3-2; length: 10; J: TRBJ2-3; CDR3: ASRDGGGTQY
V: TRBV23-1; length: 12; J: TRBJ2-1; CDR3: ASSRQTGEGEQF
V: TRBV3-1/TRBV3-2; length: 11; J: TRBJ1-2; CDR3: ASSQAVHSGYT
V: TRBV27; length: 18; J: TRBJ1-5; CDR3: ASSPGKRDRVLHGNQPQH
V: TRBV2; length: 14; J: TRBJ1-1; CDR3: ASSVTGGVGNTEAF
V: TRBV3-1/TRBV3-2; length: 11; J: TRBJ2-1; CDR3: ASSQPRGGEQF